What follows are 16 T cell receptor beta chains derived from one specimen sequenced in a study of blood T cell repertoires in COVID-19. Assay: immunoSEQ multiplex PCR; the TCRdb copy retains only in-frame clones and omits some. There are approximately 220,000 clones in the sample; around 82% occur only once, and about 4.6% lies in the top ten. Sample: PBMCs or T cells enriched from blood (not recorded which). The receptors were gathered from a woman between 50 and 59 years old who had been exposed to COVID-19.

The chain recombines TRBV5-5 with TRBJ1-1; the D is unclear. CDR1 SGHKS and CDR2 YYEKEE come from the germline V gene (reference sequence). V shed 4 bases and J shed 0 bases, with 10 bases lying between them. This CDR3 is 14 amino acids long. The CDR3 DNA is TGTGCCAGCAGCCCCCAGTTACTGAACACTGAAGCTTTCTTT. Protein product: CASSPQLLNTEAFF.

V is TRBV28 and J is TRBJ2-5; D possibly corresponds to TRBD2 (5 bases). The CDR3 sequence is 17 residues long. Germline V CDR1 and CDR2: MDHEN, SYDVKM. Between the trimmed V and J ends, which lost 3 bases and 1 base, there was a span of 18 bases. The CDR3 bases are TGTGCCAGCAGTTTCGCGGAGTCGTACGGGATCCAAGAGACCCAGTACTTC. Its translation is CASSFAESYGIQETQYF.

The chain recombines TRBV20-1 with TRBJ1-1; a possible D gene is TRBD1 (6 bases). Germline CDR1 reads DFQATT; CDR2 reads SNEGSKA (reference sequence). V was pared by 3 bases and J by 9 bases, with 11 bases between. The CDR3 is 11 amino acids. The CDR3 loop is CSASVGGKAFF. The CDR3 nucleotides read TGCAGTGCTAGCGTAGGGGGAAAAGCTTTCTTT.

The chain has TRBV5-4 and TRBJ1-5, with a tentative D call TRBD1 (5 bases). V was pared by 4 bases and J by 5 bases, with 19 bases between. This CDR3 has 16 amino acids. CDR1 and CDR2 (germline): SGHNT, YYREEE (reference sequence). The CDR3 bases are TGTGCCAGCAGCGGGCGGGCCATATCGGGGGATCAGCCCCAGCATTTT. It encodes CASSGRAISGDQPQHF.

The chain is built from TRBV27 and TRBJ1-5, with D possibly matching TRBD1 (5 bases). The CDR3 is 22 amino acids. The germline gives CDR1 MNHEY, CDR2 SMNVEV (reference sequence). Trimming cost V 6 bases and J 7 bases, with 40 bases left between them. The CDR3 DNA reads TGTGCCAGCAGAAACCTACACAGATTCGAAGCCCCGGGGGATAAATTCAGCCAGCCCCAGCATTTT. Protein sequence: CASRNLHRFEAPGDKFSQPQHF.

The CDR3 DNA follows: TGTGCCACCAGCAGAGGAACAGGGAAGGGAAACACCATATATTTT. Translating gives CATSRGTGKGNTIYF. The chain couples TRBV15 to TRBJ1-3; tentative D call: TRBD1 (6 bases). V lost 1 base and J lost 4, with 11 bases in between. This CDR3 contains 15 residues. CDR1 is LNHNV, CDR2 YYDKDF, per germline (reference sequence). Filled out from reference TRBV15 and TRBJ1-3, the complete variable domain reads DAMVIQNPRYQVTQFGKPVTLSCSQTLNHNVMYWYQQKSSQAPKLLFHYYDKDFNNEADTPDNFQSRRPNTSFCFLDIRSPGLGDTAMYLCATSRGTGKGNTIYFGEGSWLTVV.

CDR3 region: CASSTGVREKLFF. The CDR3 DNA is TGTGCCAGCAGTACAGGGGTGAGGGAAAAACTGTTTTTT. The rearrangement joins TRBV21-1 to TRBJ1-4; the DNA was not used to check the table's D call, TRBD1. TRBV21-1 is a known pseudogene. CDR3 size: 13 residues.

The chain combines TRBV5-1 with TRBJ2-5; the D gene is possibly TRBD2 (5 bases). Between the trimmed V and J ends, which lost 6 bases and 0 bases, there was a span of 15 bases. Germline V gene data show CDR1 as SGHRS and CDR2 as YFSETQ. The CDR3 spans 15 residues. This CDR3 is CASKIGGRYQETQYF. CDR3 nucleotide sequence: TGCGCCAGCAAAATAGGAGGCAGGTACCAAGAGACCCAGTACTTC.

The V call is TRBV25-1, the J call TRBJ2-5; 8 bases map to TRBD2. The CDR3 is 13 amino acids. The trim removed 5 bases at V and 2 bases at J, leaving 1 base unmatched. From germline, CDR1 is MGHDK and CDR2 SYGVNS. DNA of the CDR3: TGTGCCAGCAGTCGGGGGGGACAAGAGACCCAGTACTTC. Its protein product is CASSRGGQETQYF.

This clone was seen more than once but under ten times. Written as DNA, the CDR3 is TGTGCCAGCAGTTCTCTCCGGGACAGCTATGGCTACACCTTC. It yields the protein CASSSLRDSYGYTF. The chain couples TRBV6-2 or TRBV6-3 to TRBJ1-2; the match to TRBD1 covers 7 bases. Germline CDR1 MNHEY, CDR2 SVGEGT. Trimming at V came to 4 bases and at J to 4 bases, leaving 6 bases not matched to a gene. The CDR3 totals 14 residues.

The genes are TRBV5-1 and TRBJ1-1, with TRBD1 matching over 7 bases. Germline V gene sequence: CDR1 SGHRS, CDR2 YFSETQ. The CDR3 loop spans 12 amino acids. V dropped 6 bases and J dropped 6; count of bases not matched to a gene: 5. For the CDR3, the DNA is TGCGCCAGCAAGGCGGACAGGCCTGAAGCTTTCTTT. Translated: CASKADRPEAFF. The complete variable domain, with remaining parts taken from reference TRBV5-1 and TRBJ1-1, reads KAGVTQTPRYLIKTRGQQVTLSCSPISGHRSVSWYQQTPGQGLQFLFEYFSETQRNKGNFPGRFSGRQFSNSRSEMNVSTLELGDSALYLCASKADRPEAFFGQGTRLTVV.

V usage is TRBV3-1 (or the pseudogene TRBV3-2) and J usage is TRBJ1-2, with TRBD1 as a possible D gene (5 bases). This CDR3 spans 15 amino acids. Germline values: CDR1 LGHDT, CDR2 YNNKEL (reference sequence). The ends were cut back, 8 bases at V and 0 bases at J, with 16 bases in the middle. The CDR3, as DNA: TGTGCCAGCTTTCAACAGGTGGAAGCTAACTATGGCTACACCTTC. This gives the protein CASFQQVEANYGYTF.

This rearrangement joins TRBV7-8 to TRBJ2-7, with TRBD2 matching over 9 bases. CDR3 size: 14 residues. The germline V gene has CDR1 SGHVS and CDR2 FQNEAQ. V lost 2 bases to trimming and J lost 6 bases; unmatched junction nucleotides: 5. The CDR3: CASSLLAGLGEQYF. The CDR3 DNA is TGTGCCAGCAGCTTACTAGCGGGGTTGGGCGAGCAGTACTTC.

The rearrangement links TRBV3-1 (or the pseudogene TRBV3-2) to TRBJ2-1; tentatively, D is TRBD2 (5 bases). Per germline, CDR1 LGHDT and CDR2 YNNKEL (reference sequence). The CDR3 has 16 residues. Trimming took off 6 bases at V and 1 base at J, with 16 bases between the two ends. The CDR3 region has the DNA TGTGCCAGCAGTCGATCCACTAGTTCGTCCTACAATGAGCAGTTCTTC. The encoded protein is CASSRSTSSSYNEQFF.

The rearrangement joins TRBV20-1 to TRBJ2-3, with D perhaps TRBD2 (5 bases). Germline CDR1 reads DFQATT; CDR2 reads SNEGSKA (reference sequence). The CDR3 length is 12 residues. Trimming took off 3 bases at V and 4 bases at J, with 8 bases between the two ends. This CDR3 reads CSASWRSDTQYF. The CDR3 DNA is TGCAGTGCTAGTTGGAGGTCAGATACGCAGTATTTT.

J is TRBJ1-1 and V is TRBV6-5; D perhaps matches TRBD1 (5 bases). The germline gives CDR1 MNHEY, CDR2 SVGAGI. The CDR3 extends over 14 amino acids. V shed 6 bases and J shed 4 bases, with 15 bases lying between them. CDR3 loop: CASRNKGKGTEAFF. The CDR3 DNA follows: TGTGCCAGCAGAAACAAGGGGAAGGGCACTGAAGCTTTCTTT.